This TCR beta chain is from a study of blood T cell repertoires in COVID-19. Background on the study: T cells, B-cell-depleted T cells, or PBMCs provided the cDNA or gDNA that served as material.

The germline V gene encodes CDR1 GTSNPN and CDR2 SVGIG (reference sequence). Between the trimmed V and J ends, which lost 4 bases and 3 bases, there was a span of 9 bases. The CDR3 is 12 residues long. The sample holds one count of this clone. Authors' methods: Nucleated cell number was recorded as an estimate derived from reference gene primer amplification. Profiling relied on immunoSEQ multiplex PCR, and the TCRdb table lists in-frame clones only, not all of them. V and J calls and clone size are copied from that table; D and trimming were computed from the DNA. The sample shows around 150,000 clones, 85% of them seen only once.

The source of this sequence is a human donor with acute or convalescent COVID-19. The donor label of this sample is uncertain. This chain joins TRBV30 and TRBJ2-5, with D possibly matching TRBD2 (5 bases). The sequenced sample consisted of peripheral blood. Here the CDR3 reads CAWNGVEETQYF. The CDR3 bases are TGTGCCTGGAACGGGGTCGAAGAGACCCAGTACTTC.